These 6 T cell receptor beta chains originate from one sample sequenced in a study of T cells in Graves' hyperthyroidism and ophthalmopathy. TCR beta CDR3 regions were amplified from RNA. HTBI primers were used for first-round RT-PCR of the TCR CDR3. TCRdb re-derived calls from the multiplex PCR reads in MiXCR, one entry per CDR3 protein. The table records more than 300,000 distinct CDR3 sequences, roughly 14% of them present only once. Input material: blood. The source is a woman under 40 with Graves' hyperthyroidism.

This clonotype has at least ten counts. The V and J genes are TRBV20-1 and TRBJ2-1; 12 nucleotides match TRBD2. The CDR3 is 15 amino acids. Germline lookup yields CDR1 DFQATT and CDR2 SNEGSKA (reference sequence). V gave up 0 bases and J gave up 8 bases; unmatched junction bases: 5. CDR3 DNA sequence: TGCAGTGCTAGAGATGCTAGCGGGAGGGTTTATGAGCAGTTCTTC. This translates into CSARDASGRVYEQFF.

This clonotype was detected many times. The chain carries TRBV19 and TRBJ2-3; 7 bases match TRBD2. This CDR3 is 14 amino acids long. V was pared by 5 bases and J by 5 bases, with 7 bases of the junction left unmatched. Germline CDR1 reads LNHDA; CDR2 reads SQIVND (reference sequence). CDR3 in DNA: TGTGCCAGTAGTCCGAAGACTAGCCAAGATACGCAGTATTTT. Residues: CASSPKTSQDTQYF.

This rearrangement joins TRBV5-1 to TRBJ2-7, with 8 bases matching TRBD2. The ends lost 4 bases at V and 7 bases at J; junction bases unmatched: 13. The CDR3 sequence is 15 residues long. Germline lookup yields CDR1 SGHRS and CDR2 YFSETQ. In nucleotides, the CDR3 is TGCGCCAGCAGCGGAAAGAGCGGGAGCTACGAGGAGCAGTACTTC. Translation gives CASSGKSGSYEEQYF.

This clonotype was recorded many times. The chain joins TRBV15 to TRBJ2-2, with 8 bases aligning to TRBD1. J gave up 7 bases and V 0 bases, and 1 base lay outside the gene matches. Per the germline V gene, CDR1 is LNHNV and CDR2 is YYDKDF (reference sequence). The CDR3 extends over 14 amino acids. CDR3: CATSRDTGGGELFF. As DNA, the CDR3 is TGTGCCACCAGCAGAGACACAGGGGGCGGGGAGCTGTTTTTT.

This clonotype was counted at least ten times. The V and J genes are TRBV28 and TRBJ2-7; D is unresolved. This CDR3 contains 11 residues. The V gene lost 6 bases and the J gene lost 3 bases, with 6 bases spanning the gap. The germline gives CDR1 MDHEN, CDR2 SYDVKM. The CDR3 DNA sequence: TGTGCCAGCAGCACAGTCTACGAGCAGTACTTC. Translating gives CASSTVYEQYF.

This clonotype was seen repeatedly, ten times or more. V gene TRBV11-1 combines with J gene TRBJ1-1; possible D gene TRBD1, 5 bases. V lost 2 bases, J lost 2 bases, and 12 bases lay in between. Germline loops: CDR1 SGHAT, CDR2 FQDESV (reference sequence). The CDR3 spans 15 residues. CDR3 loop: CASSLYAGANTEAFF. The CDR3 nucleotides are TGTGCCAGCAGCTTATATGCCGGGGCAAACACTGAAGCTTTCTTT.